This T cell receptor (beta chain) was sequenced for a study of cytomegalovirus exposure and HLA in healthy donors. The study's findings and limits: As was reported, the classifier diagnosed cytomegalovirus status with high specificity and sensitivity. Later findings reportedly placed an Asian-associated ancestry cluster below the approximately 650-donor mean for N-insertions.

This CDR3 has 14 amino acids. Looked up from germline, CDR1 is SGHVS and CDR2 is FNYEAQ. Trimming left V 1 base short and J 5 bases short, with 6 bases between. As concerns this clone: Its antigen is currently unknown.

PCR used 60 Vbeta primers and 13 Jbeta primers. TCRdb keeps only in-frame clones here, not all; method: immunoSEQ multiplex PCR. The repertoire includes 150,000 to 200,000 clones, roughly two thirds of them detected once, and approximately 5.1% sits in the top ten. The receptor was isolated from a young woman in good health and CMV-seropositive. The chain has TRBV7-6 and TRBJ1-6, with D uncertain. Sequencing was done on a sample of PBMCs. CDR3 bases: TGTGCCAGCAGCTTAGGGCAGGATAATTCACCCCTCCACTTT. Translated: CASSLGQDNSPLHF.